This entry describes one T cell receptor (beta chain). MiXCR, run by TCRdb on the RT-PCR reads, gives a single entry per CDR3 protein. The sample gives 500,000 to 700,000 distinct CDR3 sequences, under 30% of which show up once; 2.5% to 3% is in the top ten. The sample comes from a study of response to subunit inactivated influenza vaccine. The CDR3 spans 14 residues. V lost 5 bases to trimming and J lost 3 bases, with 11 bases between them. These same data were also listed under a study on T cells expressing NK-cell markers. That paper states: With UMIs, 5'RACE template switching was used to make TCR beta cDNA. Serological testing identified seven of the eight sequenced donors as HCMV-seropositive and one as seronegative. The share of CD8+ T cells held by dominant NKG2C+ clonotypes was about 1.0-7.5% in several donors. These clonotypes, the leaders elsewhere, also led the CD3+CD56-NKG2C+ fraction in four donors. Expanded clones of NKG2C+ T cells had an unclear HCMV specificity.

The sample consisted of CD4+ T cells sorted from PBMCs, taken roughly 12 days after vaccination. The sequence derives from a man between 45 and 60 years old who received an inactivated influenza vaccine. The V call is TRBV12-3 or TRBV12-4, the J call TRBJ1-3; D call uncertain. The CDR3 here is CASSPLLGGNTIYF. The CDR3 DNA reads TGTGCCAGCAGTCCCCTTTTAGGTGGAAACACCATATATTTT.